The present T cell receptor beta chain was sequenced within a study of T-cell memory formation after mild COVID-19. Study in general: TCR clusters were mostly confined to one donor each.

Points from the study as a whole: Several responding clones turned up in pre-infection memory, indicating that cross-reactive memory may have taken part. Among CD4+ contracting clones, most were CM and EM, and CD8+ ones EMRA.

This clonotype was found a few times. The antigen is not known. From germline, CDR1 is SEHNR and CDR2 FQNEAQ (reference sequence). J lost 0 bases, V lost 3 bases, and 8 bases had no gene match. The CDR3 length is 17 residues. In TCRdb, the 5' RACE reads were re-called with MiXCR into one record per CDR3 protein. The sample has roughly 340,000 distinct CDR3 sequences; under 25% are singletons. This TCR was sampled from a man aged 18 to 30 who had mild COVID-19 (a few samples of this study predate the infection). Cell type and time point are not known. This chain connects TRBV7-9 to TRBJ2-7, with 10 positions matching TRBD2. Sequencing used PBMCs or a T cell subset sorted from them (not recorded which). The CDR3 DNA reads TGTGCCAGCAGCTTGCGGGCTAGCGGGGGAAGCTCCTACGAGCAGTACTTC. This gives the protein CASSLRASGGSSYEQYF.